The present T cell receptor beta chain was sequenced within a study of vaccination and CD4 T cells after COVID-19. This clonotype has more than one count but fewer than ten. The antigen is unknown. Scientists ran DNA taken from cultured CD4+ T cells through the Oncomine TCR Beta short-read assay for sequencing. TCRdb called the PCR reads again in MiXCR, with one record for every CDR3 protein. This sample carries thousands of distinct CDR3 sequences, over 50% of them seen once, and the ten largest clones take under 30%. Germline V gene lookup returns CDR1 MNHNS and CDR2 SASEGT. Trimming cost V 6 bases and J 4 bases, with 21 bases left between them. The CDR3 extends over 16 amino acids. The treatment denotes: approximately 9-day PBMC culture with coronavirus spike peptide pools or control peptides (ViraFEST assay). The collection of CD4+ T cells from the unexposed donor took place before the COVID-19 pandemic (2011-2018).

This receptor was identified in a human donor in good health. This rearrangement joins TRBV6-1 to TRBJ2-5, with a tentative D call TRBD2 (5 bases). The sample taken for sequencing was CD4+ T cells from blood, cultured in vitro. CDR3 region: CASSPLSSAAGETQYF. The CDR3 nucleotides are TGTGCCAGCAGCCCTCTGTCGTCGGCCGCGGGAGAGACCCAGTACTTC.